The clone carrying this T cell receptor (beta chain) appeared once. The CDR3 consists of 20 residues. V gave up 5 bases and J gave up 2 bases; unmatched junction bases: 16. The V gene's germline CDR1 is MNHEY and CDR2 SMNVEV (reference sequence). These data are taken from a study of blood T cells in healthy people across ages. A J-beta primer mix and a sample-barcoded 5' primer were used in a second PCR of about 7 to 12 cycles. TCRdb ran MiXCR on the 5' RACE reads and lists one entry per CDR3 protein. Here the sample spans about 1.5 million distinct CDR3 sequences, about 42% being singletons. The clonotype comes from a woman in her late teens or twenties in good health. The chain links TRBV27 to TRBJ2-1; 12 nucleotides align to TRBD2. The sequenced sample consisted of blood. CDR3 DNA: TGTGCCAGCAGTGTCCCCTATCGGCTAGCGGGAGGGGAAGCCTACAATGAGCAGTTCTTC. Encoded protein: CASSVPYRLAGGEAYNEQFF.